A single sample is the source of the 2 T cell receptor beta chains below, sequenced in a study of breast tumors, draining lymph nodes, adjacent tissues. In TCRdb, the multiplex PCR reads were re-called with MiXCR into one record per CDR3 protein. The sample carries about 200,000 distinct CDR3 sequences, 31% recorded once. Breast cancer patients provided tissue from their axillary draining lymph nodes. The material sequenced was axillary lymph node tissue. Source of these receptors: a female donor with breast cancer. Some clones in this sample may be carry-over from other donors' samples.

This clonotype appeared a few times. J is TRBJ1-5 and V is TRBV18; D is ambiguous. The CDR3 is made up of 15 amino acids. Trimming stripped 6 bases from V and 5 bases from J, with 17 bases between. Looked up from germline, CDR1 is KGHSH and CDR2 is LQKENI. As DNA, the CDR3 is TGTGCCAGCTCCCCAACCGGACGGTACGATCAGCCCCAGCATTTT. Its translation: CASSPTGRYDQPQHF.

This clonotype was detected ten times or more. This sequence joins TRBV7-8 and TRBJ2-1; 13 bases map to TRBD2. Per the germline V gene, CDR1 is SGHVS and CDR2 is FQNEAQ. Trimming at V came to 4 bases and at J to 4 bases, leaving 1 base not matched to a gene. This CDR3 region has 15 residues. DNA for the CDR3: TGTGCCAGCAGCTCGGGACTAGCGGGGTACAATGAGCAGTTCTTC. Translated: CASSSGLAGYNEQFF.